Included here is one TCR beta chain sequence, with context. Its cognate antigen is unknown. Vbeta (60) and Jbeta (13) primers were used in the PCR. The data were produced by immunoSEQ multiplex PCR, yet TCRdb's version contains in-frame clones alone and is incomplete. The table for this sample gives roughly 100,000 clones. These data belong to a study of cytomegalovirus exposure and HLA in healthy donors. Study context: Among about 179 million T cells, an earlier analysis found roughly 120 million unique TCR beta sequences.

Overall study results and limits: Most TCRs appeared rarely, but some public TCRs recurred in many donors. It was reported that TCR beta sequences correctly inferred the HLA-A and HLA-B alleles for most subjects. Trimming of TCR beta V- and J-genes showed a link, identified in a later analysis, to a missense DCLRE1C variant.

Material for sequencing was PBMCs. The sequence was obtained from a man aged 35 to 55 in good health and CMV-seronegative.

CDR3 loop: CASSTGTGLNTDTQYF. DNA for the CDR3: TGTGCCAGTAGTACGGGGACTGGTCTTAACACAGATACGCAGTATTTT. The rearrangement links TRBV19 to TRBJ2-3; tentative D call: TRBD2 (6 bases). The CDR3 contains 16 residues. Trimming pared 4 bases from V and 2 bases from J, leaving 16 bases between. Germline loops: CDR1 LNHDA, CDR2 SQIVND (reference sequence). Full variable domain (remainder filled in from reference TRBV19 and TRBJ2-3): DGGITQSPKYLFRKEGQNVTLSCEQNLNHDAMYWYRQDPGQGLRLIYYSQIVNDFQKGDIAEGYSVSREKKESFPLTVTSAQKNPTAFYLCASSTGTGLNTDTQYFGPGTRLTVL.